What follows are 10 T cell receptor beta chains derived from one specimen sequenced in a study of shared clonotypes between healthy human individuals. TCRdb's copy holds only in-frame clones and misses some; the assay was immunoSEQ multiplex PCR. The profile shows 1,500,000 or so clones, more than 95% of them singletons. Sequencing was done on a sample of naive CD4+ T cells sorted from blood. Subset given: CD45RA+ positively selected. The receptor set was obtained from a man between 25 and 39 years old in good health.

This clone appeared a single time. This chain connects TRBV5-1 to TRBJ2-2; TRBD2 agrees at 12 bases. The CDR3 length is 18 residues. Per the germline V gene, CDR1 is SGHRS and CDR2 is YFSETQ. J gave up 0 bases and V 4 bases, and 7 bases lay outside the gene matches. This CDR3 is CASSPEGLAGPNTGELFF. The CDR3 coding sequence is TGCGCCAGCAGCCCCGAAGGACTAGCGGGACCGAACACCGGGGAGCTGTTTTTT.

This clone was seen just once. This chain links TRBV15 with TRBJ2-7; 10 bases align to TRBD2. Losses at the gene ends were 4 bases for V and 1 base for J; bases not matched to a gene: 4. The CDR3 covers 15 residues. Germline CDR1 LNHNV, CDR2 YYDKDF (reference sequence). The CDR3 loop is CATSNPGLASYEQYF. CDR3 nucleotides: TGTGCCACCAGCAACCCGGGACTAGCGTCCTACGAGCAGTACTTC.

This clone was seen only once. The V and J genes are TRBV13 and TRBJ2-5; TRBD1 matches 7 bases. Trimming took 0 bases from V and 3 from J; bases not matched to a gene: 10. Looked up from germline, CDR1 is PRHDT and CDR2 is FYEKMQ (reference sequence). CDR3 length: 17 amino acids. CDR3 nucleotides: TGTGCCAGCAGCTTAGGGTTTAGGGGGCGAGGTGAAGAGACCCAGTACTTC. This encodes CASSLGFRGRGEETQYF.

The CDR3 region has the DNA TGTGCCAGCTCCGTATTTTCGAGGCCCACATTAACCAAAAACATTCAGTACTTC. Its translation: CASSVFSRPTLTKNIQYF. The J gene is TRBJ2-4, the V gene TRBV18; D unresolved. Trimming cost V 6 bases and J 2 bases, with 23 bases left between them. This CDR3 is built from 18 residues. Per germline, CDR1 KGHSH and CDR2 LQKENI.

For this clone: The same CDR3 is also encoded by other DNA sequences in this sample. V is TRBV19 and J is TRBJ2-6, with unresolved D. Per germline, CDR1 LNHDA and CDR2 SQIVND (reference sequence). Trimming stripped 3 bases from V and 2 bases from J, with 8 bases between. This CDR3 comprises 15 residues. CDR3 residues: CASSISGAGANVLTF. The DNA of the CDR3 is TGTGCCAGTAGTATTTCTGGGGCTGGGGCCAACGTCCTGACTTTC.

The V gene is TRBV2, the J gene TRBJ2-1; D is perhaps TRBD1 or TRBD2 (5 bases each). CDR3 length equals 13 residues. From germline, CDR1 is SNHLY and CDR2 FYNNEI. The V and J ends lost 10 bases and 0 bases respectively, with 10 bases between them. The CDR3 coding sequence is TGTGCCACCTCGGGGCCCTCCTACAATGAGCAGTTCTTC. Translation: CATSGPSYNEQFF.

In its sample, this clone was seen once. V usage is TRBV28 and J usage is TRBJ2-7; 8 nucleotides line up with TRBD1. Germline V lookup: CDR1 MDHEN, CDR2 SYDVKM. There are 14 residues in the CDR3. Losses at the gene ends were 7 bases for V and 2 bases for J; bases not matched to a gene: 7. The DNA of the CDR3 is TGTGCCAGCAAATGGTCACAGGGGGCCTACGAGCAGTACTTC. Encoded protein: CASKWSQGAYEQYF.

The J gene is TRBJ2-7, the V gene TRBV4-3; 11 nucleotides agree with TRBD2. V gave up 6 bases and J gave up 0 bases; unmatched junction bases: 4. In germline, CDR1 is LGHNA, CDR2 YSLEER. The CDR3 consists of 15 residues. CDR3 coding DNA: TGCGCCAGCAGGCGCACTAGCGGGAGCTCCTACGAGCAGTACTTC. This translates into CASRRTSGSSYEQYF.

The V and J genes are TRBV27 and TRBJ2-3, with no clear D. The length of the CDR3 is 14 residues. Trimming took off 0 bases at V and 4 bases at J, with 8 bases between the two ends. CDR1 and CDR2 from the germline V gene are MNHEY and SMNVEV (reference sequence). DNA for the CDR3: TGTGCCAGCAGTTTATCAGACTCTTCAGATACGCAGTATTTT. The encoded protein is CASSLSDSSDTQYF.

The genes are TRBV2 and TRBJ2-7; D tentatively fits TRBD1 or TRBD2 (6 bases each). V was pared by 4 bases and J by 2 bases, with 15 bases between. The germline V gene has CDR1 SNHLY and CDR2 FYNNEI. The CDR3 runs to 15 residues. The CDR3 sequence is CASSVFTGGTYEQYF. In DNA, the CDR3 is TGTGCCAGCAGTGTATTTACCGGGGGCACCTACGAGCAGTACTTC. The whole variable domain, filled in from reference TRBV2 and TRBJ2-7, reads EPEVTQTPSHQVTQMGQEVILRCVPISNHLYFYWYRQILGQKVEFLVSFYNNEISEKSEIFDDQFSVERPDGSNFTLKIRSTKLEDSAMYFCASSVFTGGTYEQYFGPGTRLTVT.